What follows are 28 T cell receptor beta chains derived from one specimen sequenced in a study of identical twins. TCRdb reprocessed the 5' RACE reads with MiXCR, giving one entry per CDR3 protein. The table lists 270,000 or so distinct CDR3 sequences, 6.5% to 9.5% of them singletons. The data also belong to a second study, concerning yellow fever vaccine responses in identical twins.

The sample consisted of CD8+ T cells sorted from blood. These receptors were obtained from a woman between 18 and 30 years old in good health.

The chain combines TRBV10-3 with TRBJ2-1; 7 bases line up with TRBD1. Trimming cost V 0 bases and J 4 bases; bases outside gene matches: 12. In germline, CDR1 is ENHRY, CDR2 SYGVKD. The CDR3 runs 18 residues. The CDR3 DNA follows: TGTGCCATCAGTGAGTCTAGGGCTTGGGACAGCGCATACAATGAGCAGTTCTTC. It is translated as CAISESRAWDSAYNEQFF.

The chain has TRBV9 and TRBJ1-1; 10 bases match TRBD1. The V gene's germline CDR1 is SGDLS and CDR2 YYNGEE. V dropped 3 bases and J dropped 6; count of bases not matched to a gene: 8. The CDR3 sequence is 15 residues long. The CDR3, as DNA: TGTGCCAGCAGCGAGACCGGGACAGGGGTCGCTGAAGCTTTCTTT. It codes for CASSETGTGVAEAFF.

V usage is TRBV5-1 and J usage is TRBJ1-2; maybe TRBD1 (6 bases). The germline V gene encodes CDR1 SGHRS and CDR2 YFSETQ. This CDR3 is 13 amino acids long. V lost 5 bases and J 3 bases, leaving 11 bases between the germline ends. As DNA, the CDR3 is TGCGCCAGCAGTAGCGCAGGGGACTATGGCTACACCTTC. Protein product: CASSSAGDYGYTF. Combining the CDR3 with reference TRBV5-1 and TRBJ1-2 gives the whole variable domain KAGVTQTPRYLIKTRGQQVTLSCSPISGHRSVSWYQQTPGQGLQFLFEYFSETQRNKGNFPGRFSGRQFSNSRSEMNVSTLELGDSALYLCASSSAGDYGYTFGSGTRLTVV.

This chain joins TRBV5-6 and TRBJ2-4; the D call may be TRBD1 or TRBD2 (6 bases each). CDR1 and CDR2 (germline): SGHDT, YYEEEE. The CDR3 length is 12 residues. V was shortened by 3 bases and J by 12 bases, with 13 bases between the two germline ends. Here the CDR3 DNA reads TGTGCCAGCAGCTCCGGGGGCCACTGTCAGTACTTC. It is translated as CASSSGGHCQYF.

Of note for this clonotype: The junction does not match germline at one end; this may be a read error. The V gene is TRBV7-9, the J gene TRBJ2-2, with TRBD2 as a possible D gene (6 bases). Germline CDR1 is SEHNR and CDR2 is FQNEAQ (reference sequence). This CDR3 comprises 12 residues. The CDR3 sequence: CASTLAAGELFF. The CDR3 DNA sequence: TGTGCAAGCACACTAGCTGCCGGGGAGCTGTTTTTT.

This clonotype was found a few times. The rearrangement joins TRBV7-6 to TRBJ1-1; 8 nucleotides agree with TRBD1. Germline V CDR1 and CDR2: SGHVS, FNYEAQ. CDR3 length: 15 residues. V lost 1 base to trimming and J lost 5 bases; unmatched junction nucleotides: 6. In nucleotides, the CDR3 is TGTGCCAGCAGCTTAGGCCAGGGGGCCCAGACTGAAGCTTTCTTT. It codes for CASSLGQGAQTEAFF. Together with reference TRBV7-6 and TRBJ1-1, the CDR3 gives the full variable domain: GAGVSQSPRYKVTKRGQDVALRCDPISGHVSLYWYRQALGQGPEFLTYFNYEAQQDKSGLPNDRFSAERPEGSISTLTIQRTEQRDSAMYRCASSLGQGAQTEAFFGQGTRLTVV.

The gene calls are TRBV6-1 and TRBJ2-1; 8 positions agree with TRBD1. The CDR3 runs to 14 residues. The V gene's germline CDR1 is MNHNS and CDR2 SASEGT. The ends lost 11 bases at V and 4 bases at J; junction bases unmatched: 10. The CDR3 loop reads CASGWTGTYNEQFF. CDR3 nucleotide sequence: TGTGCCTCAGGCTGGACAGGGACTTACAATGAGCAGTTCTTC.

This chain links TRBV19 with TRBJ2-1; 8 bases line up with TRBD2. CDR1 is LNHDA, CDR2 SQIVND, per germline (reference sequence). J lost 6 bases, V lost 5 bases, and 9 bases had no gene match. The CDR3 runs 15 residues. Here the CDR3 DNA reads TGTGCCAGTAGTCCCCCGGGACTAGTGGGCAATGAGCAGTTCTTC. This encodes CASSPPGLVGNEQFF.

This clonotype was counted a few times. The chain links TRBV4-1 to TRBJ2-4; 9 positions match TRBD1. The germline gives CDR1 MGHRA, CDR2 YSYEKL. This CDR3 contains 21 residues. The V and J ends lost 1 base and 2 bases, in that order; junction bases with no gene match: 18. The CDR3 DNA reads TGCGCCAGCAGCCAAGGTAGCCCGGGACAGGGATCATTCTTAACCAAAAACATTCAGTACTTC. Encoded protein: CASSQGSPGQGSFLTKNIQYF.

This clonotype was picked up a small number of times. J is TRBJ1-1 and V is TRBV6-2 or TRBV6-3; D call uncertain. The germline V gene encodes CDR1 MNHEY and CDR2 SVGEGT. Trimming took 1 base from V and 0 from J, leaving 3 bases between them. The CDR3 runs to 13 residues. CDR3 coding DNA: TGTGCCAGCAGTTACTTTTTGAACACTGAAGCTTTCTTT. This translates into CASSYFLNTEAFF.

The CDR3 region is CASSHGGDNSPLHF. The CDR3 DNA reads as TGTGCCAGCAGCCACGGGGGGGATAATTCACCCCTCCACTTT. The V and J genes are TRBV4-2 and TRBJ1-6; weak D call: TRBD1 (5 bases). CDR3 length: 14 amino acids. The ends were cut back, 3 bases at V and 5 bases at J, with 8 bases in the middle. Germline V gene lookup returns CDR1 LGHNA and CDR2 YNFKEQ.

There are a few counts of this clonotype. J is TRBJ1-1 and V is TRBV28; TRBD1 aligns across 11 bases. There are 15 residues in the CDR3. Germline CDR1 and CDR2: MDHEN and SYDVKM. Losses at the gene ends were 3 bases for V and 4 bases for J; bases not matched to a gene: 4. This CDR3 reads CASSFSGTGGTEAFF. For the CDR3, the DNA is TGTGCCAGCAGTTTCTCCGGGACAGGGGGCACTGAAGCTTTCTTT.

This clonotype was recorded at least ten times. The chain couples TRBV24-1 to TRBJ2-2, with D unclear. This CDR3 is built from 18 residues. Trimming took off 2 bases at V and 2 bases at J, with 17 bases between the two ends. CDR1 is KGHDR, CDR2 SFDVKD, per germline. The CDR3 coding sequence is TGTGCCACCAGTGATTGGGTCACAGACCCTCTCAACACCGGGGAGCTGTTTTTT. This gives the protein CATSDWVTDPLNTGELFF.

The table lists this clonotype with many counts. The V gene is TRBV4-3, the J gene TRBJ2-6; D not resolved. CDR1 LGHNA and CDR2 YSLEER come from the germline V gene. Between the trimmed V and J ends, which lost 0 bases and 2 bases, there was a span of 8 bases. CDR3 length: 16 residues. For the CDR3, the DNA is TGCGCCAGCAGCCAAGATGAAGGGACTGGGGCCAACGTCCTGACTTTC. Protein: CASSQDEGTGANVLTF.

The chain has TRBV6-2 or TRBV6-3 and TRBJ1-2, with D unclear. Trimming took 0 bases from V and 0 from J, leaving 8 bases between them. The V gene's germline CDR1 is MNHEY and CDR2 SVGEGT. The CDR3 sequence is 15 residues long. CDR3 nucleotide sequence: TGTGCCAGCAGTTACTCTATGGCAGCTAACTATGGCTACACCTTC. Translation: CASSYSMAANYGYTF.

Only a few counts were recorded for this clonotype. The chain combines TRBV7-9 with TRBJ2-5; 8 positions agree with TRBD2. The V gene end was trimmed by 7 bases and the J gene end by 1 base; junction bases not matched to a gene: 5. Germline assignment: CDR1 SEHNR and CDR2 FQNEAQ (reference sequence). The CDR3 runs 14 residues. Here the CDR3 DNA reads TGTGCCAGCACCTCCGGGACTAGCCAAGAGACCCAGTACTTC. Translated: CASTSGTSQETQYF.

V usage is TRBV9 and J usage is TRBJ1-1; 8 bases are a match to TRBD1. The germline V gene has CDR1 SGDLS and CDR2 YYNGEE. V lost 5 bases, J lost 7 bases, and 7 bases stayed unmatched. This CDR3 contains 13 residues. Here the CDR3 reads CASSSRTGHEAFF. In DNA form, the CDR3 reads TGTGCCAGCAGTTCTAGGACAGGGCATGAAGCTTTCTTT.

Ten or more counts support this clonotype. This sequence joins TRBV6-1 and TRBJ2-3; no clear D gene. V lost 7 bases and J 4 bases, leaving 18 bases between the germline ends. Germline CDR1 reads MNHNS; CDR2 reads SASEGT. CDR3 length: 15 residues. The CDR3 DNA reads TGTGCCAGCATCTCTACCGCCCCTATGTCAGATACGCAGTATTTT. It codes for CASISTAPMSDTQYF.

This chain uses TRBV13 with TRBJ2-2; perhaps D is TRBD1 or TRBD2 (6 bases each). The CDR3 sequence is 16 residues long. Germline V gene data show CDR1 as PRHDT and CDR2 as FYEKMQ (reference sequence). V shed 5 bases and J shed 1 base, with 14 bases lying between them. CDR3: CASSLLGGMNTGELFF. In DNA, the CDR3 is TGTGCCAGCAGCCTCTTAGGGGGGATGAACACCGGGGAGCTGTTTTTT.

The rearrangement uses TRBV27 and TRBJ2-1, with TRBD2 matching 9 bases. With 4 bases clipped from V and 9 bases from J, the junction kept 4 bases outside the gene matches. Germline assignment: CDR1 MNHEY and CDR2 SMNVEV (reference sequence). The CDR3 length is 13 residues. The CDR3 here is CASSSLAGVEQFF. The CDR3 DNA reads TGTGCCAGCAGTTCGTTAGCGGGGGTTGAGCAGTTCTTC.

This clonotype was seen more than once but under ten times. The V and J genes are TRBV20-1 and TRBJ2-7, with 10 bases aligning to TRBD2. The ends lost 0 bases at V and 3 bases at J; junction bases unmatched: 11. This CDR3 comprises 17 residues. Germline V CDR1 and CDR2: DFQATT, SNEGSKA (reference sequence). CDR3 nucleotides: TGCAGTGCTAGAGATCCGGGCCTAGCGGGAGTTATCTACGAGCAGTACTTC. Protein product: CSARDPGLAGVIYEQYF.

The chain links TRBV7-9 to TRBJ2-3; maybe TRBD2 (6 bases). The CDR3 has 13 amino acids. V was pared by 10 bases and J by 2 bases, with 13 bases between. Per germline, CDR1 SEHNR and CDR2 FQNEAQ (reference sequence). CDR3 bases: TGTGCCATCCGGGGCGGGGACACAGATACGCAGTATTTT. This gives the protein CAIRGGDTDTQYF.

The chain is built from TRBV13 and TRBJ1-1; D not resolved. The CDR3 consists of 14 residues. V lost 5 bases, J lost 2 bases, and 12 bases lay in between. CDR1 PRHDT and CDR2 FYEKMQ come from the germline V gene (reference sequence). This chain's CDR3 is CASSRSMGNTEAFF. The CDR3 region has the DNA TGTGCCAGCAGCCGTTCCATGGGAAACACTGAAGCTTTCTTT. Variable domain in full (rest from reference TRBV13 and TRBJ1-1): AAGVIQSPRHLIKEKRETATLKCYPIPRHDTVYWYQQGPGQDPQFLISFYEKMQSDKGSIPDRFSAQQFSDYHSELNMSSLELGDSALYFCASSRSMGNTEAFFGQGTRLTVV.

This chain uses TRBV20-1 with TRBJ1-2; D gene unclear. This CDR3 spans 15 amino acids. From germline, CDR1 is DFQATT and CDR2 SNEGSKA (reference sequence). V lost 2 bases to trimming and J lost 4 bases, with 17 bases between them. The CDR3 DNA follows: TGCAGTGCTAGATTAAATACCCCTTCCCTCTATGGCTACACCTTC. Its protein product is CSARLNTPSLYGYTF.

This clonotype was detected a few times. This chain uses TRBV5-1 with TRBJ1-1; 9 positions match TRBD1. The trim removed 3 bases at V and 0 bases at J, leaving 6 bases unmatched. The CDR3 covers 16 residues. Germline V gene sequence: CDR1 SGHRS, CDR2 YFSETQ. The CDR3 region has the DNA TGCGCCAGCAGCTCTGGGACAGGGCCCATGAACACTGAAGCTTTCTTT. Protein sequence: CASSSGTGPMNTEAFF.

This clonotype was seen ten or more times. This rearrangement joins TRBV10-3 to TRBJ2-3; 9 positions agree with TRBD2. CDR3 size: 14 residues. Germline V gives CDR1 ENHRY, CDR2 SYGVKD. Trimming took 7 bases from V and 3 from J; bases not matched to a gene: 5. The CDR3, as DNA: TGTGCCATCAAGGCGGGGGGGTATACAGATACGCAGTATTTT. It codes for CAIKAGGYTDTQYF.

This clonotype occurred a few times. The chain combines TRBV5-1 with TRBJ2-3; D may match TRBD1 or TRBD2 (5 bases each). In germline, CDR1 is SGHRS, CDR2 YFSETQ. Trimming removed 6 bases from V and 3 bases from J, with 26 bases in between. This CDR3 comprises 18 residues. CDR3: CASNNLSGALLGTDTQYF. Here the CDR3 DNA reads TGCGCCAGCAACAATCTCTCCGGGGCCCTCCTCGGGACAGATACGCAGTATTTT.

Ten or more counts support this clonotype. This sequence joins TRBV4-3 and TRBJ2-1, with 7 bases fitting TRBD1. There are 16 residues in the CDR3. Germline-derived CDR1 and CDR2 are LGHNA and YSLEER. V trimming: 0 bases; J trimming: 1 base; junction bases outside the gene matches: 3. The CDR3 DNA reads TGCGCCAGCAGCCAAGATTCCAGGGGGTCCTACAATGAGCAGTTCTTC. Translation: CASSQDSRGSYNEQFF.